Following are 7 T cell receptor beta chains from one sample sequenced in a study of PD-1 blockade in mismatch repair-deficient tumors. Measured with immunoSEQ multiplex PCR; TCRdb has only the in-frame clones, and not every one. The sample holds 20,000 to 30,000 clones, approximately 84% seen once. Material: PBMCs, obtained before pembrolizumab treatment. The receptors here all came from an adult with mismatch repair-deficient cancer.

The V gene is TRBV4-1, the J gene TRBJ1-4; TRBD1 agrees at 9 bases. The CDR3 is 15 amino acids. Losses at the gene ends were 0 bases for V and 5 bases for J; bases not matched to a gene: 1. Germline V lookup: CDR1 MGHRA, CDR2 YSYEKL. The CDR3 region is CASSQDGTGNEKLFF. In DNA, the CDR3 is TGCGCCAGCAGCCAAGACGGGACAGGGAATGAAAAACTGTTTTTT.

The chain has TRBV11-1 and TRBJ2-4; D call uncertain. V gave up 3 bases and J gave up 0 bases, with 9 bases separating them. Germline assignment: CDR1 SGHAT and CDR2 FQDESV (reference sequence). CDR3 length: 15 residues. CDR3 amino acids: CASSFGHLAKNIQYF. The CDR3 coding sequence is TGTGCCAGCAGCTTTGGGCATCTAGCCAAAAACATTCAGTACTTC.

The V gene is TRBV5-1, the J gene TRBJ1-1, with D possibly matching TRBD1 (5 bases). The CDR3 length is 13 residues. Germline values: CDR1 SGHRS, CDR2 YFSETQ. Trimming shortened V by 2 bases and J by 4 bases, and 9 bases separated the two germline ends. The CDR3 reads CASSLQDGTEAFF. DNA for the CDR3: TGCGCCAGCAGCTTACAGGATGGCACTGAAGCTTTCTTT.

The chain combines TRBV28 with TRBJ1-2; 7 bases map to TRBD1. The CDR3 totals 15 residues. Germline V gene sequence: CDR1 MDHEN, CDR2 SYDVKM. The ends lost 3 bases at V and 2 bases at J; junction bases unmatched: 6. CDR3 in amino acids: CASSFPRTGNYGYTF. CDR3 nucleotide sequence: TGTGCCAGCAGTTTCCCCCGGACAGGCAACTATGGCTACACCTTC.

The chain recombines TRBV18 with TRBJ1-2; 9 bases line up with TRBD1. Germline assignment: CDR1 KGHSH and CDR2 LQKENI. Trimming took 3 bases from V and 4 from J; bases not matched to a gene: 9. The CDR3 runs to 16 residues. DNA of the CDR3: TGTGCCAGCTCACCTCAGACAGGGGGGCAAAGCTATGGCTACACCTTC. This encodes CASSPQTGGQSYGYTF.

The chain is built from TRBV4-2 and TRBJ2-7; 8 bases match TRBD2. The CDR3 totals 16 residues. V lost 0 bases and J lost 2; bases outside the gene matches: 6. Looked up from germline, CDR1 is LGHNA and CDR2 is YNFKEQ. This CDR3 is CASSQEPAGGPYEQYF. The CDR3 nucleotides read TGTGCCAGCAGCCAAGAGCCGGCGGGAGGTCCCTACGAGCAGTACTTC.

This chain links TRBV4-2 with TRBJ1-2; the match to TRBD1 covers 10 bases. J was trimmed by 4 bases and V by 4 bases; bases with no gene match: 6. The CDR3 covers 15 residues. The V gene's germline CDR1 is LGHNA and CDR2 YNFKEQ. The chain's CDR3 is CASSRPTGGSYGYTF. CDR3 DNA: TGTGCCAGCAGCCGCCCGACAGGGGGCTCCTATGGCTACACCTTC.